The source of this T cell receptor (beta chain) is a study of identical twins. Broader study findings: Models predicted less out-of-frame TCR alpha sharing in monozygotic twins than was found. Invariant T cells like MAIT and iNKT could partly confound the zero-insertion analyses.

Unique molecular identifiers were present on the cDNA, and a universal primer site came from template switching. TCRdb reprocessed the 5' RACE reads via MiXCR and lists one record per CDR3 protein. The sample includes 400,000 to 600,000 distinct CDR3 sequences, 20% to 25% of them seen just once. Losses at the gene ends were 0 bases for V and 4 bases for J; bases not matched to a gene: 3. The V gene's germline CDR1 is SGHRS and CDR2 YFSETQ. The CDR3 is made up of 15 amino acids. This clonotype was recorded a few times. Its specificity is unknown. This sample was shared with a second study, whose subject was yellow fever vaccine responses in identical twins.

The sequence was collected from a woman under 30 in good health. The chain links TRBV5-1 to TRBJ1-1; 10 bases are shared with TRBD1. The sequencing sample was made of CD4+ T cells sorted from blood. The CDR3 nucleotides are TGCGCCAGCAGCTTGGTAGGACAGGGGGGCACTGAAGCTTTCTTT. It specifies CASSLVGQGGTEAFF.